The 23 T cell receptor beta chains given below trace back to one sample, sequenced in a study of tumour-infiltrating T cells in Burkitt lymphoma. Here immunoSEQ multiplex PCR was the method, and the copy in TCRdb shows in-frame clones only, minus some. The data show about 1,600 clones, about a sixth seen once. The specimen sequenced was tumor tissue. Receptor source: a human donor with diffuse large B-cell lymphoma.

This clone was seen more than once but under ten times. The genes are TRBV28 and TRBJ2-7, with TRBD1 identical over 7 bases. Germline loops: CDR1 MDHEN, CDR2 SYDVKM. J gave up 4 bases and V 5 bases, and 8 bases lay outside the gene matches. This CDR3 region has 14 residues. The DNA of the CDR3 is TGTGCCAGCAGTCCCGGGACAGCGAATTACGAGCAGTACTTC. Protein sequence: CASSPGTANYEQYF.

There are a few counts of this clone. The junction does not match germline at one end; this may be a read error. The chain couples TRBV23-1 to TRBJ2-1; no reliable D call. TRBV23-1 is marked as an open reading frame, function uncertain. This CDR3 spans 11 amino acids. The CDR3 region is CASSPRHEQFF. Here the CDR3 DNA reads TGCGCCAGCAGCCCCAGGCATGAACAGTTCTTC.

J is TRBJ1-2 and V is TRBV5-1; D is ambiguous. Trimming shortened V by 0 bases and J by 5 bases, and 8 bases separated the two germline ends. This CDR3 has 13 amino acids. Germline-derived CDR1 and CDR2 are SGHRS and YFSETQ. The CDR3, as DNA: TGCGCCAGCAGCTTGGGCCTTGAATATGGCTACACCTTC. Protein: CASSLGLEYGYTF. The full variable domain, completed using reference TRBV5-1 and TRBJ1-2, is KAGVTQTPRYLIKTRGQQVTLSCSPISGHRSVSWYQQTPGQGLQFLFEYFSETQRNKGNFPGRFSGRQFSNSRSEMNVSTLELGDSALYLCASSLGLEYGYTFGSGTRLTVV.

V is TRBV10-2 and J is TRBJ1-1; D remains unclear. The CDR3 runs to 14 residues. Germline V gene sequence: CDR1 WSHSY, CDR2 SAAADI. Trimming cost V 6 bases and J 13 bases, with 24 bases left between them. The CDR3 region is CASSPDSRPLDRFF. In DNA, the CDR3 is TGCGCCAGCAGCCCGGATAGCCGCCCTCTCGACCGTTTCTTT.

This clone occurred a few times. This chain links TRBV20-1 with TRBJ1-4; unclear D gene. Germline V gene sequence: CDR1 DFQATT, CDR2 SNEGSKA (reference sequence). The CDR3 has 11 amino acids. V shed 1 base and J shed 7 bases, with 4 bases lying between them. Written as DNA, the CDR3 is TGCAGTGCTAGAGTGAGTGAAAAACTGTTTTTT. Translated: CSARVSEKLFF.

The chain employs TRBV7-3 and TRBJ2-5; 7 nucleotides align to TRBD1. The J call is doubtful: the DNA matches TRBJ2-7 better. The CDR3 length is 14 residues. Per the germline V gene, CDR1 is SGHTA and CDR2 is FQGTGA. This CDR3 is CASSLLGRGYEQYF. In DNA form, the CDR3 reads TGTGCCAGCAGCTTATTAGGCAGGGGGTACGAGCAGTACTTC.

The rearrangement links TRBV19 to TRBJ1-1, with TRBD1 as a possible D gene (6 bases). Germline values: CDR1 LNHDA, CDR2 SQIVND (reference sequence). This CDR3 spans 11 amino acids. Trimming took off 7 bases at V and 5 bases at J, with 8 bases between the two ends. The CDR3 spells CASTRGTEAFF. CDR3 DNA: TGTGCCAGTACGAGGGGGACTGAAGCTTTCTTT.

This clone was counted once. The rearrangement links TRBV18 to TRBJ2-2; 9 nucleotides match TRBD1. The CDR3 sequence is 17 residues long. Germline loops: CDR1 KGHSH, CDR2 LQKENI. V was clipped by 3 bases and J by 1 base; unmatched bases: 6. The CDR3 DNA follows: TGTGCCAGCTCACCCTCTTCGGGACAGGGGAACACCGGGGAGCTGTTTTTT. Translating it yields CASSPSSGQGNTGELFF.

The rearrangement joins TRBV7-6 to TRBJ2-1, with unresolved D. The V gene's germline CDR1 is SGHVS and CDR2 FNYEAQ. The V gene lost 4 bases and the J gene lost 3 bases, with 7 bases spanning the gap. CDR3 size: 13 residues. CDR3 residues: CASSSTVYNEQFF. In nucleotides, the CDR3 is TGTGCCAGCAGCTCGACGGTCTACAATGAGCAGTTCTTC.

This clone was observed a handful of times. This sample also contains other DNA sequences that code for the same CDR3. The chain combines TRBV6-5 with TRBJ2-5; D is perhaps TRBD1 (5 bases). The CDR3 spans 13 residues. Germline V gene lookup returns CDR1 MNHEY and CDR2 SVGAGI. V was pared by 10 bases and J by 1 base, with 13 bases between. The CDR3 DNA reads TGTGCCACCTCAGGGCTAACCCAAGAGACCCAGTACTTC. Translated, it gives CATSGLTQETQYF.

V gene TRBV14 combines with J gene TRBJ1-4; D is unresolved. Germline V CDR1 and CDR2: SGHDN, FVKESK. The CDR3 has 15 residues. Trimming pared 3 bases from V and 2 bases from J, leaving 10 bases between. CDR3 sequence: CASSQEMTTNEKLFF. CDR3 coding DNA: TGTGCCAGCAGCCAGGAGATGACGACTAATGAAAAACTGTTTTTT.

This clone was seen only a few times. The genes are TRBV5-6 and TRBJ2-1; D ambiguous. The CDR3 has 11 residues. Germline V gene lookup returns CDR1 SGHDT and CDR2 YYEEEE. The V end was cut by 2 bases, the J end by 6 bases, with 3 bases between. The CDR3 is CASSFVNEQFF. The CDR3 bases are TGTGCCAGCAGCTTCGTCAATGAGCAGTTCTTC.

This clone came up a few times. The chain couples TRBV27 to TRBJ1-6; D is uncertain. The CDR3 extends over 16 amino acids. V was pared by 3 bases and J by 8 bases, with 17 bases between. Germline V gives CDR1 MNHEY, CDR2 SMNVEV (reference sequence). In DNA, the CDR3 is TGTGCCAGCAGTTTGGAGGCGCTCAGTCTCGATTCACCCCTCCACTTT. Its protein is CASSLEALSLDSPLHF.

The table lists this clone with a few counts. V gene TRBV6-5 combines with J gene TRBJ1-5; D might be TRBD1 (6 bases). The CDR3 runs 13 residues. Trimming stripped 5 bases from V and 3 bases from J, with 8 bases between. Germline-derived CDR1 and CDR2 are MNHEY and SVGAGI. CDR3 sequence reads: CASSGTNNQPQHF. The DNA of the CDR3 is TGTGCCAGCAGTGGGACAAACAATCAGCCCCAGCATTTT.

This clone turned up a few times. The CDR3 protein is CASSSQGAGYGYTF. Here the CDR3 DNA reads TGTGCCAGCAGCTCACAGGGGGCCGGCTATGGCTACACCTTC. This chain connects TRBV7-2 to TRBJ1-2; 9 bases map to TRBD1. CDR1 and CDR2 from the germline V gene are SGHTA and FQGNSA. V gave up 4 bases and J gave up 4 bases; unmatched junction bases: 4. The CDR3 spans 14 residues.

V is TRBV5-1 and J is TRBJ2-7; D possibly uses TRBD1 or TRBD2 (6 bases each). V dropped 3 bases and J dropped 0 bases, with 16 bases sitting between them. The germline V gene has CDR1 SGHRS and CDR2 YFSETQ. The CDR3 has 16 residues. The CDR3 nucleotides read TGCGCCAGCAGCTCAGGGGCAGGGACTTTCTCCTACGAGCAGTACTTC. This encodes CASSSGAGTFSYEQYF.

This sequence joins TRBV4-1 and TRBJ2-3; maybe TRBD2 (6 bases). V was trimmed by 5 bases and J by 11 bases, leaving 17 bases between them. Germline-derived CDR1 and CDR2 are MGHRA and YSYEKL. The CDR3 loop spans 13 amino acids. The DNA of the CDR3 is TGCGCCAGCAGCTTTGGACTGGGGGGTGGGCAGTATTTT. This codes for CASSFGLGGGQYF.

In this sample, this clone turned up a few times. V gene TRBV19 combines with J gene TRBJ1-5; no clear D. Germline V gene sequence: CDR1 LNHDA, CDR2 SQIVND (reference sequence). The CDR3 has 15 residues. The ends were cut back, 4 bases at V and 2 bases at J, with 12 bases in the middle. CDR3 sequence: CASSRTLSGNQPQHF. The CDR3 region has the DNA TGTGCCAGTAGTAGGACCCTATCAGGCAATCAGCCCCAGCATTTT.

This clone was observed a handful of times. This chain joins TRBV13 and TRBJ2-7; 10 bases agree with TRBD1. The CDR3 contains 15 residues. After removal of 4 bases from V and 6 bases from J, the junction contained 9 bases not matched to a gene. The germline gives CDR1 PRHDT, CDR2 FYEKMQ (reference sequence). The CDR3 region is CASSSSGTGDTEQYF. CDR3 coding DNA: TGTGCCAGCAGCTCGTCCGGGACAGGGGACACCGAGCAGTACTTC.

This clone was seen more than once but under ten times. The J gene is TRBJ1-1, the V gene TRBV6-5; possible D gene TRBD1, 5 bases. Trimming removed 6 bases at V and 9 bases at J, with 14 bases between. CDR1 and CDR2 (germline): MNHEY, SVGAGI. The CDR3 length is 12 residues. CDR3 sequence reads: CASSILGAKAFF. As DNA, the CDR3 is TGTGCCAGCAGCATACTCGGGGCCAAAGCTTTCTTT.

The chain employs TRBV6-1 and TRBJ2-4, with D tentatively TRBD2 (5 bases). With 3 bases removed from V and 4 bases from J, the gap between germline ends came to 16 bases. This CDR3 region has 16 residues. Germline V gene lookup returns CDR1 MNHNS and CDR2 SASEGT. The CDR3 here is CASSDTHRDRKNIQYF. Here the CDR3 DNA reads TGTGCCAGCAGTGACACGCATCGGGATCGTAAAAACATTCAGTACTTC.

This clone was seen more than once but under ten times. The CDR3, as DNA: TGTGCCAGCAGCACACCGTACAATGAGCAGTTCTTC. The encoded protein is CASSTPYNEQFF. The J gene is TRBJ2-1, the V gene TRBV7-2; D gene uncertain. Per the germline V gene, CDR1 is SGHTA and CDR2 is FQGNSA. V was shortened by 5 bases and J by 4 bases, with 6 bases between the two germline ends. The CDR3 contains 12 residues.

This clone was seen more than once but under ten times. The gene calls are TRBV14 and TRBJ1-2; tentatively, D is TRBD1 (5 bases). The CDR3 has 13 amino acids. Trimming removed 4 bases at V and 2 bases at J, with 8 bases between. The V gene's germline CDR1 is SGHDN and CDR2 FVKESK. The CDR3 nucleotides read TGTGCCAGCAGCCTCGACAGAAACTATGGCTACACCTTC. This codes for CASSLDRNYGYTF.